Each of the 20 T cell receptor beta chains below was sequenced from the same sample in a study of Graves' ophthalmopathy and Graves' hyperthyroidism. The TCR beta CDR3 regions underwent amplification from RNA transcripts. HTBI primers primed a first-round RT-PCR, and a second-round multiplex PCR followed. Using its own MiXCR run on the multiplex PCR reads, TCRdb lists one record per CDR3 protein. Of over a million distinct CDR3 sequences listed, about two fifths are singletons. Sequenced input: peripheral blood or thyroid tissue (not recorded which). The receptors were gathered from an adult man with Graves' hyperthyroidism.

The V call is TRBV7-2, the J call TRBJ2-5, with a tentative D call TRBD2 (6 bases). Germline values: CDR1 SGHTA, CDR2 FQGNSA. This CDR3 spans 14 amino acids. Trimming left V 5 bases short and J 5 bases short, with 15 bases between. CDR3 in amino acids: CASSPGPRGETQYF. The CDR3 coding sequence is TGTGCCAGCAGCCCCGGTCCCCGGGGGGAGACCCAGTACTTC. Drawing the rest from reference TRBV7-2 and TRBJ2-5, the complete variable domain is GAGVSQSPSNKVTEKGKDVELRCDPISGHTALYWYRQSLGQGLEFLIYFQGNSAPDKSGLPSDRFSAERTGGSVSTLTIQRTQQEDSAVYLCASSPGPRGETQYFGPGTRLLVL.

The sample holds many counts of this clonotype. V usage is TRBV7-8 and J usage is TRBJ2-7, with D possibly being TRBD1 (6 bases). V dropped 4 bases and J dropped 7 bases, with 14 bases sitting between them. The CDR3 is 13 amino acids. Looked up from germline, CDR1 is SGHVS and CDR2 is FQNEAQ. CDR3 bases: TGTGCCAGCAGCTCCGACAGGTATTGGGAGCAGTACTTC. This sequence encodes CASSSDRYWEQYF. The full variable domain, rest sourced from reference TRBV7-8 and TRBJ2-7, is GAGVSQSPRYKVAKRGQDVALRCDPISGHVSLFWYQQALGQGPEFLTYFQNEAQLDKSGLPSDRFFAERPEGSVSTLKIQRTQQEDSAVYLCASSSDRYWEQYFGPGTRLTVT.

This clonotype was seen more than once but under ten times. The chain joins TRBV12-3 or TRBV12-4 to TRBJ1-1; 10 positions agree with TRBD1. V lost 6 bases, J lost 1 base, and 8 bases stayed unmatched. This CDR3 is built from 16 residues. The CDR3 here is CASRIDRGQKNTEAFF. As DNA, the CDR3 is TGTGCCAGCAGAATAGACAGGGGGCAAAAGAACACTGAAGCTTTCTTT.

Notes on this clonotype: A much bigger clone sits one base away, suggesting this may be a read error. The chain recombines TRBV7-2 with TRBJ2-5; 10 nucleotides match TRBD2. Germline values: CDR1 SGHTA, CDR2 FQGNSA. This CDR3 region has 16 residues. Trimming removed 5 bases from V and 4 bases from J; junction bases left unmatched: 10. DNA for the CDR3: TGTGCCAGCAGCCCCACGTCAGCGGGAGGGGGAGAGACCCAGTACTTC. Translated: CASSPTSAGGGETQYF.

This clonotype was counted ten times or more. The genes are TRBV14 and TRBJ1-2, with a possible D match to TRBD1 (5 bases). The germline gives CDR1 SGHDN, CDR2 FVKESK. This CDR3 spans 13 amino acids. Trimming removed 6 bases at V and 4 bases at J, with 12 bases between. This CDR3 reads CASRSGTSYGYTF. Written as DNA, the CDR3 is TGTGCCAGCAGATCCGGGACGAGCTATGGCTACACCTTC.

The rearrangement links TRBV28 to TRBJ2-2; 8 positions agree with TRBD1. The CDR3 is 18 amino acids. J was trimmed by 0 bases and V by 2 bases; bases with no gene match: 8. Germline-derived CDR1 and CDR2 are MDHEN and SYDVKM. In nucleotides, the CDR3 is TGTGCCAGCAGTTTACTCTTTGGGACAGGTACGAACACCGGGGAGCTGTTTTTT. It is translated as CASSLLFGTGTNTGELFF. The variable domain in full, completed from reference TRBV28 and TRBJ2-2, reads DVKVTQSSRYLVKRTGEKVFLECVQDMDHENMFWYRQDPGLGLRLIYFSYDVKMKEKGDIPEGYSVSREKKERFSLILESASTNQTSMYLCASSLLFGTGTNTGELFFGEGSRLTVL.

This clonotype was counted only a few times. The chain links TRBV24-1 to TRBJ2-2; D is perhaps TRBD2 (5 bases). Looked up from germline, CDR1 is KGHDR and CDR2 is SFDVKD. CDR3 size: 16 residues. V gave up 0 bases and J gave up 2 bases, with 9 bases separating them. CDR3 DNA sequence: TGTGCCACCAGTGATTTGTTAGGACTCAACACCGGGGAGCTGTTTTTT. Its protein is CATSDLLGLNTGELFF.

The CDR3 is CASSLRTPSEQYF. For the CDR3, the DNA is TGTGCCAGCAGTTTGCGGACCCCCTCCGAGCAGTACTTC. V and J are TRBV28 and TRBJ2-7; D not resolved. Between the trimmed V and J ends, which lost 3 bases and 6 bases, there was a span of 12 bases. This CDR3 has 13 residues. Looked up from germline, CDR1 is MDHEN and CDR2 is SYDVKM.

On this clonotype: This sequence may be a read error, since a much larger clone differs from it by one base. The J gene is TRBJ2-7, the V gene TRBV9, with D hard to call. The CDR3 consists of 13 residues. The germline V gene encodes CDR1 SGDLS and CDR2 YYNGEE. Trimming took off 2 bases at V and 6 bases at J, with 12 bases between the two ends. CDR3 protein: CASSVLPLSEQYF. The CDR3 DNA sequence: TGTGCCAGCAGCGTCCTTCCCCTCTCCGAGCAGTACTTC.

The gene calls are TRBV5-5 and TRBJ1-2, with 9 bases aligning to TRBD1. CDR1 and CDR2 from the germline V gene are SGHKS and YYEKEE (reference sequence). The CDR3 sequence is 15 residues long. Trimming removed 2 bases from V and 5 bases from J; junction bases left unmatched: 7. CDR3 in DNA: TGTGCCAGCAGCTTAATGGACAGGGGATTGTATGGCTACACCTTC. The encoded protein is CASSLMDRGLYGYTF.

CDR3 loop: CARLTGELFF. As DNA, the CDR3 is TGTGCCAGGTTGACCGGGGAGCTGTTTTTT. The V gene is TRBV19, the J gene TRBJ2-2; D unresolved. Between the trimmed V and J ends, which lost 9 bases and 5 bases, there was a span of 4 bases. Per the germline V gene, CDR1 is LNHDA and CDR2 is SQIVND (reference sequence). The CDR3 sequence is 10 residues long.

CDR3 amino acids: CASSRVSLQPQHF. The CDR3 bases are TGCGCCAGCAGCCGTGTCTCTCTGCAGCCCCAGCATTTT. The V gene is TRBV5-1, the J gene TRBJ1-5, with D uncertain. CDR1 is SGHRS, CDR2 YFSETQ, per germline. The CDR3 runs to 13 residues. V was clipped by 4 bases and J by 7 bases, with 12 bases between them.

This clonotype has only a few counts. The chain is built from TRBV2 and TRBJ2-2; perhaps TRBD2 as D (6 bases). The CDR3 has 13 amino acids. V lost 9 bases and J lost 6, with 14 bases in between. CDR1 and CDR2 from the germline V gene are SNHLY and FYNNEI. CDR3 region: CARGGMRSGELFF. Written as DNA, the CDR3 is TGTGCCAGGGGGGGAATGAGGTCCGGGGAGCTGTTTTTT. Variable domain in full (rest from reference TRBV2 and TRBJ2-2): EPEVTQTPSHQVTQMGQEVILRCVPISNHLYFYWYRQILGQKVEFLVSFYNNEISEKSEIFDDQFSVERPDGSNFTLKIRSTKLEDSAMYFCARGGMRSGELFFGEGSRLTVL.

This clonotype came up many times. This rearrangement joins TRBV7-9 to TRBJ2-5, with TRBD2 matching 10 bases. Germline assignment: CDR1 SEHNR and CDR2 FQNEAQ (reference sequence). The CDR3 spans 15 residues. Trimming cost V 6 bases and J 7 bases; bases outside gene matches: 11. CDR3: CASRALAGYEGTQYF. The CDR3 nucleotides read TGTGCCAGCAGAGCACTAGCGGGGTATGAGGGGACCCAGTACTTC.

This clonotype was counted only a few times. The DNA is omitted, as the CDR3 cannot be located on it reliably, and the CDR3 follows TCRdb's listing. The gene calls are TRBV19 and TRBJ1-1; the listed D gene, TRBD1, was not tested against the DNA. Germline-derived CDR1 and CDR2 are LNHDA and SQIVND (reference sequence). The CDR3 length is 16 residues, termini included. CDR3 protein: CASSNFFGQGNTEAFF.

This clonotype showed up just a few times. The CDR3 spells CASKRNRGPGETQYF. Here the CDR3 DNA reads TGTGCCAGTAAGCGGAACAGGGGGCCGGGAGAGACCCAGTACTTC. The rearrangement joins TRBV19 to TRBJ2-5; 9 nucleotides match TRBD1. Germline CDR1 is LNHDA and CDR2 is SQIVND (reference sequence). The CDR3 sequence is 15 residues long. The J segment lost 4 bases and the V segment lost 7 bases, leaving 10 bases of the junction unmatched. The variable domain in full, completed from reference TRBV19 and TRBJ2-5, reads DGGITQSPKYLFRKEGQNVTLSCEQNLNHDAMYWYRQDPGQGLRLIYYSQIVNDFQKGDIAEGYSVSREKKESFPLTVTSAQKNPTAFYLCASKRNRGPGETQYFGPGTRLLVL.

This clonotype was counted many times. The chain has TRBV6-4 and TRBJ1-2; 8 positions match TRBD1. From germline, CDR1 is MRHNA and CDR2 SNTAGT. V lost 2 bases to trimming and J lost 7 bases; unmatched junction nucleotides: 6. The length of the CDR3 is 14 residues. The DNA for the CDR3 is TGTGCCAGCAGTGACCCTGGACAGGGCTCTGGCTACACCTTC. Protein product: CASSDPGQGSGYTF.

The rearrangement links TRBV29-1 to TRBJ2-3; the match to TRBD1 covers 7 bases. The CDR3 spans 13 residues. Trimming removed 4 bases from V and 4 bases from J; junction bases left unmatched: 5. Germline V gene sequence: CDR1 SQVTM, CDR2 ANQGSEA. CDR3 protein: CSVGQGRADTQYF. CDR3 nucleotides: TGCAGCGTTGGACAGGGTCGGGCAGATACGCAGTATTTT.

This clonotype has just a few counts. The chain uses TRBV28 and TRBJ2-7; 10 nucleotides line up with TRBD1. Losses at the gene ends were 8 bases for V and 4 bases for J; bases not matched to a gene: 8. The CDR3 has 14 amino acids. CDR1 and CDR2 from the germline V gene are MDHEN and SYDVKM. The CDR3 coding sequence is TGTGCCAGCCGAATCCGGACAGGGGGTTACGAGCAGTACTTC. This codes for CASRIRTGGYEQYF.

This clonotype was seen once. V and J are TRBV24-1 and TRBJ2-5; weak D call: TRBD1 (6 bases). This CDR3 comprises 13 residues. V was pared by 9 bases and J by 5 bases, with 15 bases between. Germline CDR1 and CDR2: KGHDR and SFDVKD. The CDR3 region has the DNA TGTGCCACCTCAACCGGACAGCGGGAGACCCAGTACTTC. This codes for CATSTGQRETQYF.